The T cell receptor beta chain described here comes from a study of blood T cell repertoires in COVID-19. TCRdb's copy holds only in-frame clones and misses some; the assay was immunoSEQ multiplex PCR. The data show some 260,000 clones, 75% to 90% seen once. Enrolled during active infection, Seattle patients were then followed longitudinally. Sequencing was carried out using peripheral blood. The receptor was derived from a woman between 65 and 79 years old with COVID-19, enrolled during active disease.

CDR3 amino acids: CAISDAGGTDTQYF. The CDR3, as DNA: TGTGCCATCAGTGATGCAGGGGGCACAGATACGCAGTATTTT. The rearrangement links TRBV10-3 to TRBJ2-3; TRBD1 is a possible D gene (6 bases). The CDR3 runs to 14 residues. V gave up 3 bases and J gave up 1 base, with 8 bases separating them. Germline V CDR1 and CDR2: ENHRY, SYGVKD.